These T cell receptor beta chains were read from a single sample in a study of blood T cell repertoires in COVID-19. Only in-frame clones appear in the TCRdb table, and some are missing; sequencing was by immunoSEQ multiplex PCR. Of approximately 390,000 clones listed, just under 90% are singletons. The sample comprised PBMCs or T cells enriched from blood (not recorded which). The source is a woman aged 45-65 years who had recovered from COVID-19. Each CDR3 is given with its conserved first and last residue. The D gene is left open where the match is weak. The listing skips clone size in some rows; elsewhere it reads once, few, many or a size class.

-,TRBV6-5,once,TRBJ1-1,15,TGTGCCAGCAGTCCTCCGCGTGGGGGGGGCACTGAAGCTTTCTTT,CASSPPRGGGTEAFF
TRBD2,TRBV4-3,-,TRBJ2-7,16,TGCGCCAGCAGCCAAGATCGGAGCGGGGGGGTGGAGGAGCAGTACTTC,CASSQDRSGGVEEQYF
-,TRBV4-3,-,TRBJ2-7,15,TGCGCCAGCAGCCAAGGAACAGCAAGCTCCTACGAGCAGTACTTC,CASSQGTASSYEQYF
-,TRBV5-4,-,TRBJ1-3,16,TGTGCCAGCAGCTTGGGAAACGGGGGGGCTAGAAACACCATATATTTT,CASSLGNGGARNTIYF
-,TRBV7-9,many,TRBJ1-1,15,TGTGCCAGCAGCTTAGCGGAGGGGATGAACACTGAAGCTTTCTTT,CASSLAEGMNTEAFF
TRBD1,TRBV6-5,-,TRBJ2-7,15,TGTGCCAGCAGCCACAGGGGACGGTTATCCTACGAGCAGTACTTC,CASSHRGRLSYEQYF
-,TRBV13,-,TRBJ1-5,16,TGTGCCAGCAGCTTAGCAGGGACAATGGGGAATCAGCCCCAGCATTTT,CASSLAGTMGNQPQHF
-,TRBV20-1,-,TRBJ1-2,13,TGCAGTGCTAGTGGCTCTATCTCATATGGCTACACCTTC,CSASGSISYGYTF
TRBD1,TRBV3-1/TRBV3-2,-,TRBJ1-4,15,TGTGCCAGCAGCCCCCGACAGGGGAGGGGCGAAAAACTGTTTTTT,CASSPRQGRGEKLFF
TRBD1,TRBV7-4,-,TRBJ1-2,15,TGTGCCAGCCCGTACCGGGACAGGGGGCCCTATGGCTACACCTTC,CASPYRDRGPYGYTF
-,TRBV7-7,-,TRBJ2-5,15,TGTGCTAGCAGCCCTAGGGGGGGCGGAGTGGAGACCCAGTACTTC,CASSPRGGGVETQYF
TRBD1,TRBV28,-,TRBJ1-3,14,TGTGCCAGCAGTAGACAGGGGGCAGCAAACACCATATATTTT,CASSRQGAANTIYF
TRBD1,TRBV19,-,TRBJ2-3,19,TGTGCCAGTAGTCCCAACTTAAGGACAGGGGCACGAAGCACAGATACGCAGTATTTT,CASSPNLRTGARSTDTQYF
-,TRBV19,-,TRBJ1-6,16,TGTGCCAGTAGTACGGGTTTTAGCTCCTATAATTCACCCCTCCACTTT,CASSTGFSSYNSPLHF
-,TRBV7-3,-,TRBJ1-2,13,TGTGCCAGCAGCTTGTCGGGGGGCTATGGCTACACCTTC,CASSLSGGYGYTF
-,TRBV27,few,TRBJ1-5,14,TGTGCCAGCAGTTGGGGCGGCCTTGGTCAGCCCCAGCATTTT,CASSWGGLGQPQHF
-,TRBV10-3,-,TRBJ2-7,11,TGTGCCATCGTAGGGGCTGGGGAGCAGTACTTC,CAIVGAGEQYF
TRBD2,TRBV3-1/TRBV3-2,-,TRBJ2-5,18,TGTGCCAGCAGCCAACATAATAATCCGGGGGGGCTTAAAGAGACCCAGTACTTC,CASSQHNNPGGLKETQYF
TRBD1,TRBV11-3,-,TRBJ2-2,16,TGTGCCAGCAGATTTGGGACAGGGAGGGACACCGGGGAGCTGTTTTTT,CASRFGTGRDTGELFF
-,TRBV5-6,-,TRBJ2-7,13,TGTGCCAGCAGCTTCCAGAACTCCTACGAGCAGTACTTC,CASSFQNSYEQYF
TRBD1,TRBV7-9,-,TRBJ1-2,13,TGTGCCAGCACCCAAGGGACAGGGTATGGCTACACCTTC,CASTQGTGYGYTF
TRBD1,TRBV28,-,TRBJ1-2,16,TGTGCCAGCAGTTCGGGACAGGGGGGTATTAGCTATGGCTACACCTTC,CASSSGQGGISYGYTF
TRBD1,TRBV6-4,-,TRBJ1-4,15,TGTGCCAGCAATGCCTACAGGGGTTGGTCTGAAAAACTGTTTTTT,CASNAYRGWSEKLFF
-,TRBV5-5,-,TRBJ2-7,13,TGTGCCAGCAGCTTGGGAGTTTACTACGAGCAGTACTTC,CASSLGVYYEQYF
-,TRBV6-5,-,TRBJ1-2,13,TGTGCCAGCAGTTACGCAGGGCGGAATGGCTACACCTTC,CASSYAGRNGYTF
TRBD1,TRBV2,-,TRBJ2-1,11,TGTGCCACCCAGACAGGGAATGAGCAGTTCTTC,CATQTGNEQFF
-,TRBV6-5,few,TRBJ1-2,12,TGTGCCAGCAGCCCACGGGGTAGCGGCTACACCTTC,CASSPRGSGYTF
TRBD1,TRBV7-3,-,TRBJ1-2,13,TGTGCCAGCAGCGCACAGGGGAGCTATGGCTACACCTTC,CASSAQGSYGYTF
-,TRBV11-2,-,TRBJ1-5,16,TGTGCCAGCAGCTATTCGGGGGGGCAAGGCAATCAGCCCCAGCATTTT,CASSYSGGQGNQPQHF
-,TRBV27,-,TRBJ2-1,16,TGTGCCAGCACCCCGGGGAGGAGGGACCGGGGGAATGAGCAGTTCTTC,CASTPGRRDRGNEQFF
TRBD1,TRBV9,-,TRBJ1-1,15,TGTGCCAGCAGCCCTCAGACAGGGATGAACACTGAAGCTTTCTTT,CASSPQTGMNTEAFF
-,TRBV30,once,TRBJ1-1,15,TGTGCCTGGAGCAGGGCAGGGCTTAGGAACACTGAAGCTTTCTTT,CAWSRAGLRNTEAFF
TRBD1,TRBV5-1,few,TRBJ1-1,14,TGCGCCAGCAGCCCTGGGACAGGGGGCACTGAAGCTTTCTTT,CASSPGTGGTEAFF
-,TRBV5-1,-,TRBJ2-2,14,TGCGCCAGCAGCTTGGAAGTGTCAAGCGGAGAGCTGTTTTTT,CASSLEVSSGELFF
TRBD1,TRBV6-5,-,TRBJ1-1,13,TGTGCCAGCAGTTACGGGACAGGGGGCGCATGTTTCTTT,CASSYGTGGACFF
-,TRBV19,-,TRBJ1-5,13,TGTGCCAGTAGTATAAATAACAATCAATATGAGCATTTT,CASSINNNQYEHF
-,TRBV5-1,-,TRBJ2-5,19,TGCGCCAGCAGCTTGGGGCGGTTATCCGCGGGCAGGATCGGAGAGACCCAGTACTTC,CASSLGRLSAGRIGETQYF
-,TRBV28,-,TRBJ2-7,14,TGTGCCAGCAGTTTCGCAGGGGATGGGTACGAGCAGTACTTC,CASSFAGDGYEQYF
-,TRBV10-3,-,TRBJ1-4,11,TGTGCCATCAGTAGGGGTGAAAAACTGTTTTTT,CAISRGEKLFF